The 27 T cell receptor beta chains in this list originate from one sample, sequenced in a study of cytomegalovirus exposure and HLA in healthy donors. PCR amplification relied on 60 Vbeta primers (plus 13 Jbeta primers). Sequencing was performed with immunoSEQ multiplex PCR; in TCRdb, only in-frame clones are kept and a portion is missing. The sample consists of roughly 200,000 clones, 77% of them appearing once. Sequenced sample: PBMCs. These receptors originate from an older woman in good health and CMV-seropositive.

The gene calls are TRBV5-1 and TRBJ2-3; D perhaps matches TRBD2 (6 bases). The CDR3 is 16 residues long. Germline V gene data show CDR1 as SGHRS and CDR2 as YFSETQ. V dropped 3 bases and J dropped 3 bases, with 17 bases sitting between them. CDR3 sequence reads: CASSWRGALLTDTQYF. The CDR3, as DNA: TGCGCCAGCAGCTGGAGGGGAGCGCTTTTAACAGATACGCAGTATTTT. Together with reference TRBV5-1 and TRBJ2-3, the CDR3 gives the full variable domain: KAGVTQTPRYLIKTRGQQVTLSCSPISGHRSVSWYQQTPGQGLQFLFEYFSETQRNKGNFPGRFSGRQFSNSRSEMNVSTLELGDSALYLCASSWRGALLTDTQYFGPGTRLTVL.

The chain is built from TRBV19 and TRBJ2-3; D is unresolved. Per the germline V gene, CDR1 is LNHDA and CDR2 is SQIVND (reference sequence). This CDR3 contains 14 residues. Trimming removed 8 bases from V and 0 bases from J, with 12 bases in between. CDR3 in amino acids: CASLPRYSTDTQYF. In nucleotides, the CDR3 is TGTGCCAGTCTGCCGAGATATAGCACAGATACGCAGTATTTT.

V is TRBV11-1 and J is TRBJ1-6; the D gene is possibly TRBD1 (5 bases). CDR1 is SGHAT and CDR2 is FQDESV in the germline V gene (reference sequence). This CDR3 contains 13 residues. Trimming took off 3 bases at V and 9 bases at J, with 9 bases between the two ends. CDR3 coding DNA: TGTGCCAGCAGCTTGCAGGGAAGTTCACCCCTCCACTTT. Its translation: CASSLQGSSPLHF.

The genes are TRBV5-1 and TRBJ1-2, with D possibly being TRBD1 (6 bases). CDR3 size: 14 residues. Germline-derived CDR1 and CDR2 are SGHRS and YFSETQ. The germline V and J ends were trimmed by 4 bases and 3 bases, with 13 bases remaining between them. The DNA of the CDR3 is TGCGCCAGCAGCCCAGCCGGACAGTACTATGGCTACACCTTC. This encodes CASSPAGQYYGYTF. Full variable domain (rest looked up from reference TRBV5-1 and TRBJ1-2): KAGVTQTPRYLIKTRGQQVTLSCSPISGHRSVSWYQQTPGQGLQFLFEYFSETQRNKGNFPGRFSGRQFSNSRSEMNVSTLELGDSALYLCASSPAGQYYGYTFGSGTRLTVV.

The chain recombines TRBV4-3 with TRBJ1-2, with D possibly matching TRBD1 (6 bases). The CDR3 is made up of 15 amino acids. CDR1 and CDR2 from the germline V gene are LGHNA and YSLEER. V shed 0 bases and J shed 4 bases, with 12 bases lying between them. The CDR3 region has the DNA TGCGCCAGCAGCCAAGATCAGGGGCAGAGCTATGGCTACACCTTC. Translation: CASSQDQGQSYGYTF.

The chain is built from TRBV5-1 and TRBJ2-1; 7 nucleotides line up with TRBD2. V shed 6 bases, J shed 4 bases, and the junction held 7 bases outside the gene matches. CDR1 is SGHRS and CDR2 is YFSETQ in the germline V gene. This CDR3 region has 14 residues. The CDR3: CASTGREVYNEQFF. The CDR3 DNA is TGCGCCAGCACGGGCCGGGAGGTTTACAATGAGCAGTTCTTC.

A remark on this clone: No conserved phenylalanine or tryptophan is present at the end of the CDR3, so a read error is the likely explanation. J is TRBJ1-2 and V is TRBV4-1; TRBD1 matches 9 bases. Germline lookup yields CDR1 MGHRA and CDR2 YSYEKL. Trimming at V came to 0 bases and at J to 0 bases, leaving 2 bases not matched to a gene. The CDR3 runs 16 residues. The CDR3 here is CASSQDRTGANYGYTS. The CDR3 region has the DNA TGCGCCAGCAGCCAAGATAGGACAGGGGCTAACTATGGCTACACCTCC.

The genes are TRBV5-1 and TRBJ1-1; D is perhaps TRBD1 (5 bases). CDR3 length: 15 residues. CDR1 SGHRS and CDR2 YFSETQ come from the germline V gene. Trimming left V 4 bases short and J 0 bases short, with 13 bases between. Written as DNA, the CDR3 is TGCGCCAGCAGCCGTGACAGCTACATGAACACTGAAGCTTTCTTT. Translating it yields CASSRDSYMNTEAFF.

The J gene is TRBJ1-2, the V gene TRBV9, with 10 bases that match TRBD1. V lost 2 bases, J lost 6 bases, and 7 bases stayed unmatched. This CDR3 has 15 residues. Germline V gives CDR1 SGDLS, CDR2 YYNGEE. This chain's CDR3 is CASSVTGTGADGYTF. In DNA, the CDR3 is TGTGCCAGCAGCGTTACAGGGACAGGGGCGGATGGCTACACCTTC.

The J gene is TRBJ1-4, the V gene TRBV14, with 7 bases matching TRBD1. With V trimmed by 1 base and J by 3 bases, 5 bases remained unmatched. The CDR3 consists of 16 residues. From germline, CDR1 is SGHDN and CDR2 FVKESK. CDR3 DNA sequence: TGTGCCAGCAGCCAAGTGCAAGGGACAGCTAATGAAAAACTGTTTTTT. Its protein is CASSQVQGTANEKLFF. Full variable domain (rest looked up from reference TRBV14 and TRBJ1-4): EAGVTQFPSHSVIEKGQTVTLRCDPISGHDNLYWYRRVMGKEIKFLLHFVKESKQDESGMPNNRFLAERTGGTYSTLKVQPAELEDSGVYFCASSQVQGTANEKLFFGSGTQLSVL.

This clone occurred a few times. The chain joins TRBV7-2 to TRBJ1-1, with D unresolved. Deletions cut 5 bases from V and 5 bases from J, with 12 bases between. CDR1 and CDR2 from the germline V gene are SGHTA and FQGNSA. The CDR3 is 13 residues long. The CDR3 sequence: CASSLTMRTEAFF. CDR3 DNA sequence: TGTGCCAGCAGCCTCACTATGAGGACTGAAGCTTTCTTT. The full variable domain, completed using reference TRBV7-2 and TRBJ1-1, is GAGVSQSPSNKVTEKGKDVELRCDPISGHTALYWYRQSLGQGLEFLIYFQGNSAPDKSGLPSDRFSAERTGGSVSTLTIQRTQQEDSAVYLCASSLTMRTEAFFGQGTRLTVV.

The gene calls are TRBV4-3 and TRBJ2-1; the D gene is possibly TRBD2 (6 bases). V lost 4 bases and J lost 2, with 12 bases in between. Germline lookup yields CDR1 LGHNA and CDR2 YSLEER. This CDR3 has 15 residues. CDR3 sequence: CASSLERTTYNEQFF. In DNA, the CDR3 is TGCGCCAGCAGCCTAGAGCGGACTACCTACAATGAGCAGTTCTTC.

The V gene is TRBV9, the J gene TRBJ2-1; TRBD2 matches at 7 bases. CDR1 SGDLS and CDR2 YYNGEE come from the germline V gene. V was clipped by 0 bases and J by 8 bases; unmatched bases: 5. There are 14 residues in the CDR3. The CDR3 DNA reads TGTGCCAGCAGCGTAGGCCGGCTAGCGGATGAGCAGTTCTTC. Its translation is CASSVGRLADEQFF.

This clone was counted once. This rearrangement joins TRBV7-2 to TRBJ2-2; TRBD2 matches 11 bases. The CDR3 spans 14 residues. CDR1 and CDR2 from the germline V gene are SGHTA and FQGNSA. Trimming at V came to 4 bases and at J to 7 bases, leaving 2 bases not matched to a gene. The CDR3 region is CASSSGLAVGELFF. CDR3 nucleotides: TGTGCCAGCAGCTCGGGACTAGCGGTCGGGGAGCTGTTTTTT.

This clone was seen more than once but under ten times. Other DNA sequences from this sample encode an identical CDR3 as well. The V and J genes are TRBV7-9 and TRBJ1-4; 9 bases are shared with TRBD1. Trimming at V came to 3 bases and at J to 8 bases, leaving 4 bases not matched to a gene. This CDR3 is built from 14 residues. Looked up from germline, CDR1 is SEHNR and CDR2 is FQNEAQ (reference sequence). The CDR3 sequence is CASSLGQGGEKLFF. As DNA, the CDR3 is TGTGCCAGCAGCTTGGGACAGGGAGGGGAAAAACTGTTTTTT.

V and J are TRBV27 and TRBJ1-5; 12 bases are shared with TRBD1. V shed 6 bases and J 6 bases; nucleotides not matched to a gene: 12. The germline V gene encodes CDR1 MNHEY and CDR2 SMNVEV (reference sequence). The CDR3 runs to 17 residues. CDR3 sequence: CASRKTPGTGGPQPQHF. The CDR3 region has the DNA TGTGCCAGCAGAAAAACCCCCGGGACAGGGGGCCCTCAGCCCCAGCATTTT.

This clone has a handful of counts. CDR3 sequence: CASTPRGADTQYF. The CDR3 DNA follows: TGTGCCAGCACCCCGCGGGGAGCAGATACGCAGTATTTT. The chain recombines TRBV7-2 with TRBJ2-3; tentative D call: TRBD2 (6 bases). The V and J ends lost 7 bases and 4 bases respectively, with 12 bases between them. The CDR3 spans 13 residues. Per germline, CDR1 SGHTA and CDR2 FQGNSA.

In its sample, this clone was seen a few times. The V and J genes are TRBV6-5 and TRBJ1-2; 11 bases map to TRBD1. Germline V gene lookup returns CDR1 MNHEY and CDR2 SVGAGI. V was clipped by 6 bases and J by 7 bases; unmatched bases: 7. There are 14 residues in the CDR3. CDR3 bases: TGTGCCAGCAGCCCGGGACAGGGGGAACGTGGCTACACCTTC. It translates to CASSPGQGERGYTF.

This clone occurred a few times. The V call is TRBV19, the J call TRBJ2-2, with TRBD2 matching over 12 bases. This CDR3 spans 16 amino acids. Germline CDR1 and CDR2: LNHDA and SQIVND (reference sequence). V dropped 6 bases and J dropped 5; count of bases not matched to a gene: 7. The CDR3 is CASSNLAGGVTGELFF. The CDR3 bases are TGTGCCAGTAGCAATCTAGCGGGAGGGGTTACCGGGGAGCTGTTTTTT.

This chain joins TRBV27 and TRBJ1-4, with D perhaps matching TRBD1 (6 bases). The germline V gene has CDR1 MNHEY and CDR2 SMNVEV (reference sequence). CDR3 length equals 16 residues. Deletions cut 5 bases from V and 1 base from J, with 14 bases between. The CDR3 DNA sequence: TGTGCCAGCAGTCCCCGGCCAGGGGTAACTAATGAAAAACTGTTTTTT. Translation gives CASSPRPGVTNEKLFF.

The chain is built from TRBV30 and TRBJ2-1, with 13 bases fitting TRBD2. Germline V lookup: CDR1 GTSNPN, CDR2 SVGIG (reference sequence). V lost 2 bases, J lost 7 bases, and 5 bases stayed unmatched. CDR3 length: 15 residues. The CDR3: CAWSRTSGSWNEQFF. The CDR3 DNA reads TGTGCCTGGAGTAGGACTAGCGGGAGTTGGAATGAGCAGTTCTTC.

V gene TRBV18 combines with J gene TRBJ2-1; 8 bases match TRBD2. This CDR3 comprises 14 residues. Germline V lookup: CDR1 KGHSH, CDR2 LQKENI. V was pared by 3 bases and J by 5 bases, with 3 bases of the junction left unmatched. The CDR3 protein is CASSPAGGHNEQFF. The CDR3 DNA follows: TGTGCCAGCTCACCGGCGGGAGGCCACAATGAGCAGTTCTTC.

This chain links TRBV4-3 with TRBJ1-2; D gene uncertain. Germline V gene sequence: CDR1 LGHNA, CDR2 YSLEER. CDR3 size: 15 residues. Trimming shortened V by 0 bases and J by 8 bases, and 16 bases separated the two germline ends. In DNA form, the CDR3 reads TGCGCCAGCAGCCAAGATCGAGGGTCGCTCCAAGGCTACACCTTC. This translates into CASSQDRGSLQGYTF.

V gene TRBV10-1 combines with J gene TRBJ2-7, with a possible D match to TRBD1 (6 bases). The CDR3 has 12 amino acids. V dropped 6 bases and J dropped 2 bases, with 8 bases sitting between them. Per the germline V gene, CDR1 is WNHNN and CDR2 is SYGVQD (reference sequence). The DNA of the CDR3 is TGCGCCAGCAGCCGGGACACCTACGAGCAGTACTTC. Protein product: CASSRDTYEQYF.

The rearrangement links TRBV27 to TRBJ2-1, with 8 bases aligning to TRBD2. This CDR3 has 14 amino acids. Germline V lookup: CDR1 MNHEY, CDR2 SMNVEV (reference sequence). V gave up 7 bases and J gave up 3 bases; unmatched junction bases: 5. The DNA for the CDR3 is TGTGCCAGCAACAGACTAGCGAACTACAATGAGCAGTTCTTC. The encoded protein is CASNRLANYNEQFF.

The J gene is TRBJ2-2, the V gene TRBV14; D possibly corresponds to TRBD2 (6 bases). Trimming left V 1 base short and J 5 bases short, with 8 bases between. The length of the CDR3 is 14 residues. Germline-derived CDR1 and CDR2 are SGHDN and FVKESK. CDR3 coding DNA: TGTGCCAGCAGCCAAGTGGGGACTACCGGGGAGCTGTTTTTT. This gives the protein CASSQVGTTGELFF. Filled out from reference TRBV14 and TRBJ2-2, the complete variable domain reads EAGVTQFPSHSVIEKGQTVTLRCDPISGHDNLYWYRRVMGKEIKFLLHFVKESKQDESGMPNNRFLAERTGGTYSTLKVQPAELEDSGVYFCASSQVGTTGELFFGEGSRLTVL.

J is TRBJ2-5 and V is TRBV7-9, with 9 bases lining up with TRBD1. Germline assignment: CDR1 SEHNR and CDR2 FQNEAQ (reference sequence). Trimming cost V 5 bases and J 4 bases; bases outside gene matches: 11. CDR3 length: 16 amino acids. The CDR3 nucleotides read TGTGCCAGCAGCGCGGGGGACAGGGATGGTCGAGAGACCCAGTACTTC. This translates into CASSAGDRDGRETQYF.